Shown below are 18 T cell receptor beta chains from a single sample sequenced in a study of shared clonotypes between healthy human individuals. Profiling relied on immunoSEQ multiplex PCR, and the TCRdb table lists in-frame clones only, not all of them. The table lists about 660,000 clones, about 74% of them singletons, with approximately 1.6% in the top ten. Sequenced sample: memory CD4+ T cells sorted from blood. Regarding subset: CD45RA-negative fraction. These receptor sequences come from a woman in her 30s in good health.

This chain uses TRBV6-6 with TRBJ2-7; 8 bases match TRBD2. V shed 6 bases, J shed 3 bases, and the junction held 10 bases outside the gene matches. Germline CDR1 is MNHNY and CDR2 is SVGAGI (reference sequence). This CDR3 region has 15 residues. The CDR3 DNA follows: TGTGCCAGCAGCTACCGGACTAGCCCCTACTACGAGCAGTACTTC. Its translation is CASSYRTSPYYEQYF.

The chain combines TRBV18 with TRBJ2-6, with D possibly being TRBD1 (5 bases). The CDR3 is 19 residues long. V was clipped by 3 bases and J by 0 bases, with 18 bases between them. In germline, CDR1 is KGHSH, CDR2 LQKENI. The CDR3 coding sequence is TGTGCCAGCTCACCTCGTCGAGCGACAGTTAGCTCTGGGGCCAACGTCCTGACTTTC. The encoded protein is CASSPRRATVSSGANVLTF. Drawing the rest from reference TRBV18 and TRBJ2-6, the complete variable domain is NAGVMQNPRHLVRRRGQEARLRCSPMKGHSHVYWYRQLPEEGLKFMVYLQKENIIDESGMPKERFSAEFPKEGPSILRIQQVVRGDSAAYFCASSPRRATVSSGANVLTFGAGSRLTVL.

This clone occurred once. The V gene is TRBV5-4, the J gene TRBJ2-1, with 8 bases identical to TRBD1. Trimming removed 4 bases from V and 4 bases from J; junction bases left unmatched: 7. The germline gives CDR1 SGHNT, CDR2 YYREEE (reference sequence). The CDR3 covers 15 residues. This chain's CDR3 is CASSRPGQEYNEQFF. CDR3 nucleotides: TGTGCCAGCAGCCGGCCGGGACAGGAATACAATGAGCAGTTCTTC.

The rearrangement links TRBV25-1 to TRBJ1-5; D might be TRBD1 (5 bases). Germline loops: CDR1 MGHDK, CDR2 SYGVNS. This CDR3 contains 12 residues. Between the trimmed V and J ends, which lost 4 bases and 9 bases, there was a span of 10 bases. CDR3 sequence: CASSGFGGPQHF. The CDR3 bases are TGTGCCAGCAGTGGTTTCGGGGGGCCCCAGCATTTT.

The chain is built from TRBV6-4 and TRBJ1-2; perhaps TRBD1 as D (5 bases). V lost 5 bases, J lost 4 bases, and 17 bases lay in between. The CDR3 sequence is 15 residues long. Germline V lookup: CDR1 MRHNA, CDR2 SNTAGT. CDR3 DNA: TGTGCCAGCAGTACTGATCGTTCGGGGGGCTATGGCTACACCTTC. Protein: CASSTDRSGGYGYTF.

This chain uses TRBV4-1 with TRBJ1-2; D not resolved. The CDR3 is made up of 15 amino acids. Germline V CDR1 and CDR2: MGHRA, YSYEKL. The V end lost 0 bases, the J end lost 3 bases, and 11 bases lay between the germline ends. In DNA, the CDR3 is TGCGCCAGCAGCCAAGATGGTACGAAGGACTATGGCTACACCTTC. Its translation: CASSQDGTKDYGYTF.

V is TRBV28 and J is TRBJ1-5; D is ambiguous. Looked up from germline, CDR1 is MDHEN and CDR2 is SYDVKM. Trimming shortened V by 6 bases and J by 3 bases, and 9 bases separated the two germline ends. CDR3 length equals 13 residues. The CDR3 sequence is CASRDIINQPQHF. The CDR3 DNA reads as TGTGCCAGCAGAGACATAATCAATCAGCCCCAGCATTTT.

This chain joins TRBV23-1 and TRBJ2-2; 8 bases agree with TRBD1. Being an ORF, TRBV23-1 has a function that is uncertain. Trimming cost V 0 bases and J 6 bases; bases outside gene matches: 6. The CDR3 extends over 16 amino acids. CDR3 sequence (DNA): TGCGCCAGCAGTCAATCCCCCACAGGGGGACCCGGGGAGCTGTTTTTT. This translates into CASSQSPTGGPGELFF.

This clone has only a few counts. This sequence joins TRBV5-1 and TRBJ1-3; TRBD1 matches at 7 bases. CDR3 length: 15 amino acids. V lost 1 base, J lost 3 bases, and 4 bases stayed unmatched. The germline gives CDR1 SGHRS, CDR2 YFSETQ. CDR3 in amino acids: CASSLPGGSGNTIYF. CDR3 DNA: TGCGCCAGCAGCTTGCCAGGGGGAAGTGGAAACACCATATATTTT.

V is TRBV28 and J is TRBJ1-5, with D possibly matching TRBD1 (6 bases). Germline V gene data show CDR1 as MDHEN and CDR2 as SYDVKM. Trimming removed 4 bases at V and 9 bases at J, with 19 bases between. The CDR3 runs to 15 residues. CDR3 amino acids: CASSSTTGPYRPQHF. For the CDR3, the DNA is TGTGCCAGCAGTTCAACGACAGGCCCCTATCGGCCCCAGCATTTT.

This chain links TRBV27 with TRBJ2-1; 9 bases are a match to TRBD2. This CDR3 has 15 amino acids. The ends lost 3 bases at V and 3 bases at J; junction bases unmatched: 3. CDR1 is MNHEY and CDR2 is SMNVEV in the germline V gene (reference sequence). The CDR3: CASSLMTSGYNEQFF. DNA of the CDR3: TGTGCCAGCAGTTTGATGACTAGCGGCTACAATGAGCAGTTCTTC.

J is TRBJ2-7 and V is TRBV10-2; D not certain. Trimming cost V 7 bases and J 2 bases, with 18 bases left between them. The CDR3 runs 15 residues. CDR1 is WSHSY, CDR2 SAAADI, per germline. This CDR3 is CASKESGSATYEQYF. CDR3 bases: TGCGCCAGCAAAGAGTCCGGGTCGGCTACCTACGAGCAGTACTTC.

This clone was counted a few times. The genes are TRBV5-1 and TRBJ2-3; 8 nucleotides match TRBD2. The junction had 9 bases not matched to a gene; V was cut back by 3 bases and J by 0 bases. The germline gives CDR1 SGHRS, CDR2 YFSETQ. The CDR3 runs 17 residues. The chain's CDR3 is CASSWRGSGTSTDTQYF. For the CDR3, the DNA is TGCGCCAGCAGCTGGAGGGGTAGCGGGACTAGCACAGATACGCAGTATTTT.

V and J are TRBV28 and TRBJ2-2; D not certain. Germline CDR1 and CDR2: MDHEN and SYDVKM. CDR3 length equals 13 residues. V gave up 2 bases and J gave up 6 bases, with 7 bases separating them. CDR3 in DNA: TGTGCCAGCAGTTTAAAGCTAGCCGGGGAGCTGTTTTTT. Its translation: CASSLKLAGELFF.

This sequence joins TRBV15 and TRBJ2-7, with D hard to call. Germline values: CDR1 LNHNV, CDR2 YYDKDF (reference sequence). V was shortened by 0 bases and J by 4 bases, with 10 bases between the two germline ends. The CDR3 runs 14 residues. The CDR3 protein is CATSRDSPLYEQYF. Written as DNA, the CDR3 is TGTGCCACCAGCAGAGATTCCCCTTTATACGAGCAGTACTTC.

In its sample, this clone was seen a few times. CDR3 sequence reads: CASSGTGGPGPQHF. The CDR3 DNA follows: TGTGCCAGCAGTGGGACAGGGGGACCGGGGCCCCAGCATTTT. V usage is TRBV2 and J usage is TRBJ1-5; 10 bases match TRBD1. Germline assignment: CDR1 SNHLY and CDR2 FYNNEI. The CDR3 contains 14 residues. The trim removed 4 bases at V and 9 bases at J, leaving 6 bases unmatched.

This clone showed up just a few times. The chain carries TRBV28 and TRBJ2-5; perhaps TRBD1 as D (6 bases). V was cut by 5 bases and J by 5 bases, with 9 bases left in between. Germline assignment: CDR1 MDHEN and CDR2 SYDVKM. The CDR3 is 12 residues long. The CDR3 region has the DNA TGTGCCAGCAGTCAGGGGCTGGAGACCCAGTACTTC. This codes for CASSQGLETQYF. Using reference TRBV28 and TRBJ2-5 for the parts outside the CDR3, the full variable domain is DVKVTQSSRYLVKRTGEKVFLECVQDMDHENMFWYRQDPGLGLRLIYFSYDVKMKEKGDIPEGYSVSREKKERFSLILESASTNQTSMYLCASSQGLETQYFGPGTRLLVL.

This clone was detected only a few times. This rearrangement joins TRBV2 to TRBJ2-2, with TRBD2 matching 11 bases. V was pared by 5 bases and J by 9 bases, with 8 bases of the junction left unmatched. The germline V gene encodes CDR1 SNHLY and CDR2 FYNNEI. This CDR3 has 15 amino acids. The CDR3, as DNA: TGTGCCAGCAGTATAGCGGGAGGGCCCCGCCGGGAGCTGTTTTTT. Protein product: CASSIAGGPRRELFF.